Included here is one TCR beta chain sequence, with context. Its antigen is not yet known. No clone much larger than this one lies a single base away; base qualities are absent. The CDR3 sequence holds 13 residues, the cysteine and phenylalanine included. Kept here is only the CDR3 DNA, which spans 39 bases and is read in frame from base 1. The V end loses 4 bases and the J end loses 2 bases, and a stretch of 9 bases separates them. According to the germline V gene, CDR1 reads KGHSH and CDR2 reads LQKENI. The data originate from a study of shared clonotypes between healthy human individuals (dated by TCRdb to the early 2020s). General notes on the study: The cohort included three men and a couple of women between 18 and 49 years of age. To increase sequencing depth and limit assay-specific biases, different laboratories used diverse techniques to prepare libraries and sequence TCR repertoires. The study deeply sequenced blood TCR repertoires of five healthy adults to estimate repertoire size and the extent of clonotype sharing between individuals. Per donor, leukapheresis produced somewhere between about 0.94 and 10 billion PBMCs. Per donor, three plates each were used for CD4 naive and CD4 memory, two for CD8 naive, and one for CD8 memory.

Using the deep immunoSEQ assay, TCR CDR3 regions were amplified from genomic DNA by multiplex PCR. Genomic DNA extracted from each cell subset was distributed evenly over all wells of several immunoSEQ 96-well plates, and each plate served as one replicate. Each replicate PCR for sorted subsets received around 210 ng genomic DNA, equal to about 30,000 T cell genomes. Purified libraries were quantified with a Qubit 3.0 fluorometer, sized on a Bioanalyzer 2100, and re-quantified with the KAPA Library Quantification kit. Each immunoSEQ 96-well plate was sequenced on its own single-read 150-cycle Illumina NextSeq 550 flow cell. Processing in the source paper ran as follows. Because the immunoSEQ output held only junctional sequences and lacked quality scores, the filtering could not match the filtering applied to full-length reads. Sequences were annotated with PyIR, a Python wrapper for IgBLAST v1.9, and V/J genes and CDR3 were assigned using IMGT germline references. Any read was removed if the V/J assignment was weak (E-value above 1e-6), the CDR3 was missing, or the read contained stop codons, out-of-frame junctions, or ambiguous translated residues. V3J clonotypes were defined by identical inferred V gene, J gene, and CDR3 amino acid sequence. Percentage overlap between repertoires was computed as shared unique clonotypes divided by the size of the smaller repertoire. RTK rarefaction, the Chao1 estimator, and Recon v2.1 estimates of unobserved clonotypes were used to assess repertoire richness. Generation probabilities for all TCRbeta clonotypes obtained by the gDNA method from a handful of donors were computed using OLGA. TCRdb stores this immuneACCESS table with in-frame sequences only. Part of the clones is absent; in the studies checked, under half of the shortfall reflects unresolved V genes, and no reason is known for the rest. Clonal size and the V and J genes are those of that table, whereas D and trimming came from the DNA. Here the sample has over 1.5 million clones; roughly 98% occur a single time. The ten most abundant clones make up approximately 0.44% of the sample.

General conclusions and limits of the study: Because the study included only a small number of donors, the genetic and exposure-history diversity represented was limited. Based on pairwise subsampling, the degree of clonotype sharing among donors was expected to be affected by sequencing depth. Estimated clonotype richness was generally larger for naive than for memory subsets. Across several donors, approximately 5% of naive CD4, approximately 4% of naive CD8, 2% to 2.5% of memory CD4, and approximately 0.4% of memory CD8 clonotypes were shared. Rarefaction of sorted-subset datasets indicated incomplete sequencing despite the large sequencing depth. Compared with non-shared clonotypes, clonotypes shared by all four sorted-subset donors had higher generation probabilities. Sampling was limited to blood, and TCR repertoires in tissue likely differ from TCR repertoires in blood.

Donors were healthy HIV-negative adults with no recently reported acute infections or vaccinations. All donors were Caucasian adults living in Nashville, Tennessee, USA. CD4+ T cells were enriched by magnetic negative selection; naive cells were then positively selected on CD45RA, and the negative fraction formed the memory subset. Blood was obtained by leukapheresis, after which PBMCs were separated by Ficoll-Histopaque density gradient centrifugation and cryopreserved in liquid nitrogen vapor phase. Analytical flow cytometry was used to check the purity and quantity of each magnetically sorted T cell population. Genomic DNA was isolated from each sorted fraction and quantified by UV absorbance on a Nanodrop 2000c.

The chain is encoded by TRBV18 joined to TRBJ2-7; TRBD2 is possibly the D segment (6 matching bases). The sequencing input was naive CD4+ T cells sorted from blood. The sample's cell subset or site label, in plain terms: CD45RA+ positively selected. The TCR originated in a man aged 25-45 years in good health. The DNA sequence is TGTGCCAGCTCACTTGCGGGACCCTACGAGCAGTACTTC. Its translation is CASSLAGPYEQYF. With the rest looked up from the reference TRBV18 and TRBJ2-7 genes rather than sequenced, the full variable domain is NAGVMQNPRHLVRRRGQEARLRCSPMKGHSHVYWYRQLPEEGLKFMVYLQKENIIDESGMPKERFSAEFPKEGPSILRIQQVVRGDSAAYFCASSLAGPYEQYFGPGTRLTVT.